This is a list of T cell receptor beta chains from one sample in a study of T-cell reconstitution after alpha-beta-depleted transplantation in children. TCRdb fed the PCR reads into MiXCR, producing one record per CDR3 protein. Among just over 350,000 distinct CDR3 sequences listed, about an eighth were seen once. The sample here was PBMCs, taken from the stem cell graft. The receptor set was obtained from a human donor who donated a stem cell graft to a child with Fanconi anemia. Both conserved end residues are part of each CDR3. A D gene is named only where the DNA matches it firmly. Only some rows state a clone size, as once, few, many or a class for expanded clones.

len | d_gene | abundance | j_gene | v_gene | CDR3aa | CDR3nt
16 | TRBD1 | many | TRBJ2-1 | TRBV7-2 | CASSAYRGRAYNEQFF | TGTGCCAGCAGCGCATACAGGGGGCGCGCCTACAATGAGCAGTTCTTC
16 | - | - | TRBJ1-5 | TRBV20-1 | CSAKGQSARPNQPQHF | TGCAGTGCTAAAGGACAGTCTGCCAGGCCTAATCAGCCCCAGCATTTT
15 | - | - | TRBJ1-2 | TRBV14 | CASSQRVTDSYGYTF | TGTGCCAGCAGCCAAAGGGTAACCGATTCCTATGGCTACACCTTC
13 | TRBD2 | - | TRBJ2-7 | TRBV12-3/TRBV12-4 | CASRLTSANEQYF | TGTGCCAGCAGACTGACTAGCGCTAACGAGCAGTACTTC
15 | TRBD2 | many | TRBJ2-1 | TRBV20-1 | CSARDRGRGGNEQFF | TGCAGTGCTAGAGATCGCGGGCGGGGAGGGAATGAGCAGTTCTTC
14 | - | - | TRBJ2-2 | TRBV28 | CASSFQGFTGELFF | TGTGCCAGCAGTTTTCAAGGGTTCACCGGGGAGCTGTTTTTT
14 | TRBD2 | many | TRBJ2-4 | TRBV3-1 | CASSPDGGADIQYF | TGTGCCAGCAGCCCCGACGGGGGGGCGGACATTCAGTACTTC
15 | - | - | TRBJ1-1 | TRBV18 | CASSPQKGGQTEAFF | TGTGCCAGCTCACCCCAGAAAGGGGGACAAACGGAAGCTTTCTTT
15 | TRBD1 | - | TRBJ2-2 | TRBV4-3 | CASSQEDRETGELFF | TGCGCCAGCAGCCAAGAAGACAGGGAGACCGGGGAGCTGTTTTTT
16 | - | - | TRBJ2-5 | TRBV2 | CASSEAGGKGGETQYF | TGTGCCAGCAGTGAAGCGGGGGGCAAAGGAGGGGAGACCCAGTACTTC
15 | TRBD2 | - | TRBJ2-1 | TRBV3-1 | CASSPESGGYNEQFF | TGTGCCAGCAGCCCTGAGAGCGGGGGCTACAATGAGCAGTTCTTC
14 | TRBD1 | few | TRBJ1-5 | TRBV12-3/TRBV12-4 | CASSPWDRVQPQHF | TGTGCCAGCAGTCCCTGGGACAGAGTTCAGCCCCAGCATTTT
14 | - | few | TRBJ1-1 | TRBV6-2/TRBV6-3 | CASSYSTGGPRAFF | TGTGCCAGCAGTTACTCGACAGGCGGTCCCCGAGCTTTCTTT
20 | TRBD1 | many | TRBJ2-6 | TRBV27 | CASSLRASGQGSAGANVLTF | TGTGCCAGCAGTTTACGTGCGTCGGGACAGGGATCGGCTGGGGCCAACGTCCTGACTTTC
10 | - | many | TRBJ2-2 | TRBV7-4 | CAVHTGELFF | TGTGCCGTACACACCGGGGAGCTGTTTTTT
14 | - | - | TRBJ2-3 | TRBV20-1 | CSASEGSGTDTQYF | TGCAGTGCTAGCGAGGGATCCGGCACAGATACGCAGTATTTT
15 | - | - | TRBJ2-3 | TRBV12-3/TRBV12-4 | CASSFGSGYGDTQYF | TGTGCCAGCAGTTTCGGGTCCGGGTATGGAGATACGCAGTATTTT